This T cell receptor (beta chain) was obtained from a study of human T cells and chemical hapten exposure. For the study at large: 2% DPC was applied to approximately 2 cm by approximately 2 cm of upper inner arm skin for sensitization.

As the library was built, unique molecular identifiers were attached to individual cDNA molecules. In TCRdb, the RACE reads were re-called with MiXCR into one record per CDR3 protein. The table has more than 75,000 distinct CDR3 sequences, 9.6% seen once. This CDR3 has 13 residues. The germline V gene encodes CDR1 SEHNR and CDR2 FQNEAQ (reference sequence). V shed 6 bases and J shed 2 bases, with 7 bases lying between them. This clonotype occurred many times. Its antigen is undetermined. Study findings and constraints: Expanded TCRs produced significantly more large CDR3 similarity clusters than controls did.

The time point denotes: pre-sensitization, week 0. Specified treatment: therapeutic diphenylcyclopropenone sensitization with weekly scalp DPC. The donor pool consisted of alopecia patients aged 18 to 70 years, considered suitable for DPC. The sequences come from whole blood, collected in connection with sensitization to the hapten diphenylcyclopropenone (DPC). The receptor's source is a woman aged 40 to 55 with alopecia areata. Some clones in this sample may be carry-over from other donors' samples. V usage is TRBV7-9 and J usage is TRBJ2-2, with D possibly matching TRBD1 (5 bases). The CDR3 region has the DNA TGTGCCAGCAGGCAGGGAAACACCGGGGAGCTGTTTTTT. Protein product: CASRQGNTGELFF.